Shown below are 30 T cell receptor beta chains from a single sample sequenced in a study of Ad26.COV2.S vaccination and SARS-CoV-2 variants. Specified treatment: some 19 received Ad26.COV2.S at low or high dose, single or two shots; 5 received placebo; per-sample allocation not given. On day 63 after the first injection, vaccine and placebo recipients gave samples. Repertoires were generated with immunoSEQ multiplex PCR, while TCRdb's copy carries only in-frame clones and drops some. The repertoire consists of roughly 500,000 clones, with roughly 87% occurring once and the leading ten covering 9.5% to 15%. Sequences were derived from peripheral blood, sampled in a trial of Ad26.COV2.S vaccine versus placebo. The source of these receptors is a person between 18 and 65 years old who received the Ad26.COV2.S COVID-19 vaccine or a placebo.

The CDR3 spells CASSQVGVSNTEAFF. CDR3 nucleotide sequence: TGTGCCAGCAGCCAAGTAGGGGTATCGAACACTGAAGCTTTCTTT. V usage is TRBV14 and J usage is TRBJ1-1; weak D call: TRBD1 (5 bases). V lost 1 base and J 1 base, leaving 10 bases between the germline ends. The CDR3 extends over 15 amino acids. Germline CDR1 SGHDN, CDR2 FVKESK. The full variable domain, in which reference TRBV14 and TRBJ1-1 provide the parts outside the CDR3, is EAGVTQFPSHSVIEKGQTVTLRCDPISGHDNLYWYRRVMGKEIKFLLHFVKESKQDESGMPNNRFLAERTGGTYSTLKVQPAELEDSGVYFCASSQVGVSNTEAFFGQGTRLTVV.

The rearrangement joins TRBV5-1 to TRBJ1-2; D unclear. The CDR3 runs to 12 residues. The germline V and J ends were trimmed by 3 bases and 8 bases, with 11 bases remaining between them. Germline CDR1 and CDR2: SGHRS and YFSETQ. CDR3: CASSSGLRGYTF. DNA for the CDR3: TGCGCCAGCAGCTCCGGCCTGCGGGGCTACACCTTC.

The V call is TRBV6-5, the J call TRBJ2-3, with D unresolved. Germline V gene sequence: CDR1 MNHEY, CDR2 SVGAGI. There are 16 residues in the CDR3. Trimming stripped 0 bases from V and 0 bases from J, with 10 bases between. CDR3 sequence reads: CASSYSRTASTDTQYF. The CDR3 nucleotides are TGTGCCAGCAGTTACTCTAGGACGGCGAGCACAGATACGCAGTATTTT.

V usage is TRBV6-5 and J usage is TRBJ2-7; D is unclear. This CDR3 has 11 amino acids. The V gene's germline CDR1 is MNHEY and CDR2 SVGAGI. V was clipped by 2 bases and J by 7 bases, with 6 bases between them. The CDR3 region is CASSYLGEQYF. The CDR3 DNA is TGTGCCAGCAGTTACCTTGGTGAGCAGTACTTC.

The J gene is TRBJ1-5, the V gene TRBV23-1; 8 nucleotides agree with TRBD1. TRBV23-1 is an ORF for which the function is uncertain. The CDR3 totals 13 residues. J lost 6 bases, V lost 8 bases, and 6 bases had no gene match. The CDR3 protein is CASVYRGGQPQHF. The CDR3 DNA follows: TGCGCCAGCGTATACAGGGGGGGTCAGCCCCAGCATTTT.

This chain connects TRBV5-1 to TRBJ2-3; D not resolved. Trimming removed 0 bases from V and 4 bases from J, with 12 bases in between. This CDR3 spans 15 amino acids. The germline V gene encodes CDR1 SGHRS and CDR2 YFSETQ. CDR3: CASSLDAVAPDTQYF. The DNA for the CDR3 is TGCGCCAGCAGCTTGGATGCGGTCGCCCCAGATACGCAGTATTTT. Looking up the rest from reference TRBV5-1 and TRBJ2-3 gives the full variable domain: KAGVTQTPRYLIKTRGQQVTLSCSPISGHRSVSWYQQTPGQGLQFLFEYFSETQRNKGNFPGRFSGRQFSNSRSEMNVSTLELGDSALYLCASSLDAVAPDTQYFGPGTRLTVL.

This clone was seen only a few times. This chain uses TRBV30 with TRBJ1-2; D gene unclear. V lost 4 bases and J 8 bases, leaving 14 bases between the germline ends. The CDR3 has 12 residues. Germline V gives CDR1 GTSNPN, CDR2 SVGIG (reference sequence). The CDR3 loop is CAWTLPMRGYTF. The DNA for the CDR3 is TGTGCCTGGACCTTACCTATGAGGGGCTACACCTTC.

The chain employs TRBV30 and TRBJ1-2; 7 nucleotides line up with TRBD1. Germline trimming cut 2 bases from V and 5 bases from J; bases unmatched to any gene: 8. Germline lookup yields CDR1 GTSNPN and CDR2 SVGIG (reference sequence). CDR3 length: 14 residues. DNA for the CDR3: TGTGCCTGGAGTCCCGGCCTGGGACAGTATGGCTACACCTTC. Amino acids: CAWSPGLGQYGYTF. Based on the CDR3 plus reference TRBV30 and TRBJ1-2, the full variable domain is SQTIHQWPATLVQPVGSPLSLECTVEGTSNPNLYWYRQAAGRGLQLLFYSVGIGQISSEVPQNLSASRPQDRQFILSSKKLLLSDSGFYLCAWSPGLGQYGYTFGSGTRLTVV.

The chain uses TRBV9 and TRBJ2-1, with 7 bases identical to TRBD2. The V and J ends lost 3 bases and 1 base, in that order; junction bases with no gene match: 4. The CDR3 spans 15 residues. Germline V gives CDR1 SGDLS, CDR2 YYNGEE. The CDR3 protein is CASSASGGSYNEQFF. The CDR3 region has the DNA TGTGCCAGCAGCGCATCGGGAGGATCCTACAATGAGCAGTTCTTC.

V usage is TRBV30 and J usage is TRBJ1-2, with 8 nucleotides matching TRBD1. From germline, CDR1 is GTSNPN and CDR2 SVGIG (reference sequence). V shed 3 bases, J shed 6 bases, and the junction held 9 bases outside the gene matches. The CDR3 runs to 14 residues. CDR3 region: CAWSGQGREDGYTF. CDR3 coding DNA: TGTGCCTGGAGCGGACAGGGAAGGGAGGATGGCTACACCTTC.

The chain employs TRBV9 and TRBJ2-1; D gene unclear. Germline-derived CDR1 and CDR2 are SGDLS and YYNGEE. V lost 1 base to trimming and J lost 6 bases, with 11 bases between them. This CDR3 spans 14 amino acids. The CDR3 DNA reads as TGTGCCAGCAGCGTATTTGGCAGCTTCAATGAGCAGTTCTTC. As protein: CASSVFGSFNEQFF.

This chain uses TRBV29-1 with TRBJ2-1, with 7 bases lining up with TRBD2. The length of the CDR3 is 14 residues. The germline V gene has CDR1 SQVTM and CDR2 ANQGSEA. Trimming at V came to 8 bases and at J to 0 bases, leaving 7 bases not matched to a gene. In DNA, the CDR3 is TGCAGCATCGGAGCGGGAAACTCCTACAATGAGCAGTTCTTC. Residues: CSIGAGNSYNEQFF.

This clone has only one observation. The chain has TRBV7-9 and TRBJ2-3, with D perhaps TRBD2 (7 bases). Germline values: CDR1 SEHNR, CDR2 FQNEAQ (reference sequence). Trimming cost V 8 bases and J 6 bases, with 27 bases left between them. This CDR3 has 17 amino acids. This chain's CDR3 is CASLGGPGHQDIDTQYF. CDR3 coding DNA: TGTGCCAGCTTGGGGGGGCCGGGACACCAAGACATCGATACGCAGTATTTT.

In its sample, this clone was seen once. The chain is built from TRBV5-1 and TRBJ2-3; 12 nucleotides line up with TRBD2. Germline-derived CDR1 and CDR2 are SGHRS and YFSETQ. CDR3 size: 14 residues. V shed 0 bases and J 8 bases; nucleotides not matched to a gene: 1. As DNA, the CDR3 is TGCGCCAGCAGCTTGGAACTAGCGGGAGGTACGCAGTATTTT. As protein: CASSLELAGGTQYF. The whole variable domain, filled in from reference TRBV5-1 and TRBJ2-3, reads KAGVTQTPRYLIKTRGQQVTLSCSPISGHRSVSWYQQTPGQGLQFLFEYFSETQRNKGNFPGRFSGRQFSNSRSEMNVSTLELGDSALYLCASSLELAGGTQYFGPGTRLTVL.

This clone was detected only a few times. The V gene is TRBV5-1, the J gene TRBJ2-7; tentative D call: TRBD1 (5 bases). Germline lookup yields CDR1 SGHRS and CDR2 YFSETQ. This CDR3 has 14 amino acids. V gave up 0 bases and J gave up 3 bases, with 10 bases separating them. For the CDR3, the DNA is TGCGCCAGCAGCTTGGGGCAGGGATTCTACGAGCAGTACTTC. Translation gives CASSLGQGFYEQYF.

The gene calls are TRBV5-1 and TRBJ2-1; D might be TRBD1 or TRBD2, each matching 5 bases. The CDR3 has 15 residues. V was shortened by 9 bases and J by 2 bases, with 18 bases between the two germline ends. In germline, CDR1 is SGHRS, CDR2 YFSETQ. The CDR3 DNA sequence: TGCGCCACCCGAACCGGGACCACCCCCTACAATGAGCAGTTCTTC. It codes for CATRTGTTPYNEQFF.

This clone was counted only a few times. V usage is TRBV20-1 and J usage is TRBJ2-7; D gene unclear. The length of the CDR3 is 11 residues. CDR1 DFQATT and CDR2 SNEGSKA come from the germline V gene (reference sequence). In nucleotides, the CDR3 is TGCAGCGCAACACCCAACTACGAGCAGTACTTC. Residues: CSATPNYEQYF.

V is TRBV6-1 and J is TRBJ2-5; the match to TRBD1 covers 7 bases. CDR3 length: 14 amino acids. The germline CDR1 and CDR2 sequences are MNHNS and SASEGT. Losses at the gene ends were 3 bases for V and 7 bases for J; bases not matched to a gene: 8. CDR3 residues: CASSDQGDLGTQYF. The CDR3 nucleotides are TGTGCCAGCAGTGACCAGGGGGATCTGGGGACCCAGTACTTC.

This chain uses TRBV4-1 with TRBJ1-5, with no clear D. The V and J ends lost 4 bases and 7 bases respectively, with 11 bases between them. There are 13 residues in the CDR3. Germline V gives CDR1 MGHRA, CDR2 YSYEKL. CDR3 sequence: CASSPPGRQPQHF. Written as DNA, the CDR3 is TGCGCCAGCAGCCCCCCAGGTAGACAGCCCCAGCATTTT.

The chain recombines TRBV25-1 with TRBJ1-3; D may be TRBD1 (5 bases). CDR1 and CDR2 from the germline V gene are MGHDK and SYGVNS. The CDR3 consists of 14 residues. Trimming cost V 1 base and J 3 bases, with 7 bases left between them. CDR3 nucleotides: TGTGCCAGCAGTGAATGGGGGGTTGGAAACACCATATATTTT. The encoded protein is CASSEWGVGNTIYF.

The gene calls are TRBV7-4 and TRBJ1-1, with a weak D call TRBD1 (5 bases). CDR1 is SGHVT, CDR2 SQSDAQ, per germline. The CDR3 covers 20 residues. V was clipped by 3 bases and J by 3 bases, with 29 bases between them. The CDR3 sequence: CASSFKSNRGGGFCDTEAFF. Written as DNA, the CDR3 is TGTGCCAGCAGCTTTAAATCCAATAGGGGCGGGGGGTTTTGTGACACTGAAGCTTTCTTT. The full variable domain, in which reference TRBV7-4 and TRBJ1-1 provide the parts outside the CDR3, is GAGVSQSPRYKVAKRGRDVALRCDSISGHVTLYWYRQTLGQGSEVLTYSQSDAQRDKSGRPSGRFSAERPERSVSTLKIQRTEQGDSAVYLCASSFKSNRGGGFCDTEAFFGQGTRLTVV.

CDR3 nucleotide sequence: TGTGCCAGTAGTACACGGGACGGCCTGGGAGAGACCCAGTACTTC. It codes for CASSTRDGLGETQYF. The chain is built from TRBV19 and TRBJ2-5, with D perhaps being TRBD1 or TRBD2 (5 bases each). Trimming left V 4 bases short and J 4 bases short, with 16 bases between. The CDR3 contains 15 residues. The germline gives CDR1 LNHDA, CDR2 SQIVND (reference sequence).

The chain joins TRBV28 to TRBJ1-1, with TRBD1 identical over 9 bases. The CDR3 loop spans 14 amino acids. Germline CDR1 reads MDHEN; CDR2 reads SYDVKM. Trimming at V came to 3 bases and at J to 5 bases, leaving 4 bases not matched to a gene. This CDR3 reads CASSFDRGGTEAFF. The CDR3, as DNA: TGTGCCAGCAGTTTTGACAGGGGGGGGACTGAAGCTTTCTTT.

The chain joins TRBV4-2 to TRBJ2-7; TRBD2 matches 13 bases. The CDR3 has 17 residues. The germline CDR1 and CDR2 sequences are LGHNA and YNFKEQ. V shed 1 base, J shed 5 bases, and the junction held 8 bases outside the gene matches. This chain's CDR3 is CASSQGPGLAGAHEQYF. The CDR3 nucleotides read TGTGCCAGCAGCCAAGGCCCCGGACTAGCGGGAGCCCACGAGCAGTACTTC.

The chain carries TRBV9 and TRBJ1-3; no firm D call. CDR3 length equals 12 residues. Trimming left V 3 bases short and J 4 bases short, with 5 bases between. Per the germline V gene, CDR1 is SGDLS and CDR2 is YYNGEE. CDR3 coding DNA: TGTGCCAGCAGCGGCACAGGAAACACCATATATTTT. This sequence encodes CASSGTGNTIYF.

The chain couples TRBV9 to TRBJ2-2; TRBD1 matches at 8 bases. This CDR3 has 15 residues. Germline CDR1 reads SGDLS; CDR2 reads YYNGEE. With V trimmed by 2 bases and J by 7 bases, 7 bases remained unmatched. Written as DNA, the CDR3 is TGTGCCAGCAGCGTTCGACAGGGGTGGGACGGGGAGCTGTTTTTT. Its protein is CASSVRQGWDGELFF.

This clone was seen once. The chain couples TRBV7-2 to TRBJ1-2; TRBD1 aligns across 8 bases. Trimming cost V 5 bases and J 7 bases; bases outside gene matches: 9. CDR3 size: 14 residues. Germline V gives CDR1 SGHTA, CDR2 FQGNSA. The CDR3 protein is CASSTRQGFSGYTF. For the CDR3, the DNA is TGTGCCAGCAGCACGAGACAGGGGTTTTCTGGCTACACCTTC.

The rearrangement uses TRBV13 and TRBJ2-7, with D unclear. The germline CDR1 and CDR2 sequences are PRHDT and FYEKMQ (reference sequence). This CDR3 is built from 14 residues. V dropped 0 bases and J dropped 4 bases, with 10 bases sitting between them. The CDR3 loop reads CASSLGVSFYEQYF. In DNA form, the CDR3 reads TGTGCCAGCAGCTTAGGAGTCTCTTTTTACGAGCAGTACTTC. Combining the CDR3 with reference TRBV13 and TRBJ2-7 gives the whole variable domain AAGVIQSPRHLIKEKRETATLKCYPIPRHDTVYWYQQGPGQDPQFLISFYEKMQSDKGSIPDRFSAQQFSDYHSELNMSSLELGDSALYFCASSLGVSFYEQYFGPGTRLTVT.

This sequence joins TRBV6-5 and TRBJ1-5; D uncertain. The ends were cut back, 2 bases at V and 5 bases at J, with 10 bases in the middle. The length of the CDR3 is 14 residues. CDR1 and CDR2 from the germline V gene are MNHEY and SVGAGI. In DNA, the CDR3 is TGTGCCAGCAGTTACCGGGGTGACGATCAGCCCCAGCATTTT. It encodes CASSYRGDDQPQHF.

V is TRBV5-1 and J is TRBJ2-5; TRBD1 aligns across 7 bases. CDR1 and CDR2 (germline): SGHRS, YFSETQ. J lost 3 bases, V lost 7 bases, and 15 bases had no gene match. The CDR3 has 16 amino acids. The CDR3 protein is CASHVLGSGQEETQYF. The CDR3 region has the DNA TGCGCCAGCCACGTCCTTGGGAGTGGACAGGAAGAGACCCAGTACTTC.